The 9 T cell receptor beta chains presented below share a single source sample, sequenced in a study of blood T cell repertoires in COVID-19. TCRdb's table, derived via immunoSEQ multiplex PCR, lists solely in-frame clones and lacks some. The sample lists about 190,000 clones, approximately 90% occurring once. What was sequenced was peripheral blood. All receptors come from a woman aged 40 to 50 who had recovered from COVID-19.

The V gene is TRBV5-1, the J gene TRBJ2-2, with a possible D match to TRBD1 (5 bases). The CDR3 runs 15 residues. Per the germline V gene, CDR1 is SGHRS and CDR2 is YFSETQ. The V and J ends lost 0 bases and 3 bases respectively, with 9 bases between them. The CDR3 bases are TGCGCCAGCAGCTTGGGACAGTCGTACACCGGGGAGCTGTTTTTT. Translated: CASSLGQSYTGELFF.

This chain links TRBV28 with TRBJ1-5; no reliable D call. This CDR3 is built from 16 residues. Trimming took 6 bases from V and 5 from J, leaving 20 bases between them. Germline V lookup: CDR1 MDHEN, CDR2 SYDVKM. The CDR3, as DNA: TGTGCCAGCAGCCTACTTCTCAACAGCCGGCATCAGCCCCAGCATTTT. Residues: CASSLLLNSRHQPQHF.

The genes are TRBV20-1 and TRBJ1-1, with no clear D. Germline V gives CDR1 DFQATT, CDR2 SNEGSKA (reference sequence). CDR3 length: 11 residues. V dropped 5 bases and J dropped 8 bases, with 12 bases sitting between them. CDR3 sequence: CSAPGFSEAFF. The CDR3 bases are TGCAGTGCTCCCGGTTTTAGCGAAGCTTTCTTT.

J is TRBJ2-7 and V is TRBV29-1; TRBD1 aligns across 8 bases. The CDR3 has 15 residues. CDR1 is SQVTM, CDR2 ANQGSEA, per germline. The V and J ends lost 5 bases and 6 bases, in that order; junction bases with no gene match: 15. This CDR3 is CSVPQGQGALGEQYF. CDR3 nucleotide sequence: TGCAGCGTTCCCCAGGGGCAGGGGGCTTTGGGCGAGCAGTACTTC.

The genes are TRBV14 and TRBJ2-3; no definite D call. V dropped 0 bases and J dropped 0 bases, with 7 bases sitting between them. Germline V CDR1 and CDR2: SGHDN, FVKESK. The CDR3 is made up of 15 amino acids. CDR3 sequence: CASSQDYTSTDTQYF. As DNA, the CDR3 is TGTGCCAGCAGCCAAGATTACACCAGCACAGATACGCAGTATTTT.

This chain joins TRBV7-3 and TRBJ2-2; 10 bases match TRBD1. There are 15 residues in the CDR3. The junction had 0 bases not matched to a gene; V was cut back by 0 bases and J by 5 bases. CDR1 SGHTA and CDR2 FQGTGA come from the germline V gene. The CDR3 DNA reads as TGTGCCAGCAGCTTAACGGGACAGGGGACCGGGGAGCTGTTTTTT. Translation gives CASSLTGQGTGELFF.

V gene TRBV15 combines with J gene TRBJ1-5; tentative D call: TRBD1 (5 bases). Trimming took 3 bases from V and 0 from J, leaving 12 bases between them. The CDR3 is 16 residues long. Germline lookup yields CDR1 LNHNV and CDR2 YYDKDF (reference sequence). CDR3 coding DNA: TGTGCCACCAGCAGGGGGGGGGTCTTTAGCAATCAGCCCCAGCATTTT. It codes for CATSRGGVFSNQPQHF.

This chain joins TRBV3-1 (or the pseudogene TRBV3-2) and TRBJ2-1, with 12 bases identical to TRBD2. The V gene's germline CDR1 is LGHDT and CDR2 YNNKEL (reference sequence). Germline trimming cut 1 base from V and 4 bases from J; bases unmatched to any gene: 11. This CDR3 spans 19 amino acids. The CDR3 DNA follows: TGTGCCAGCAGCCAAGTAGGGTCCTTCGGGACTAGCGGGTACAATGAGCAGTTCTTC. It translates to CASSQVGSFGTSGYNEQFF.

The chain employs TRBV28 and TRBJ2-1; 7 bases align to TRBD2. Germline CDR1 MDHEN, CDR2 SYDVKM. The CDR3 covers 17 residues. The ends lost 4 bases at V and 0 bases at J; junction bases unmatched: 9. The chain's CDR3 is CASSSYVGGTSYNEQFF. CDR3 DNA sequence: TGTGCCAGCAGTTCATACGTCGGGGGGACCTCCTACAATGAGCAGTTCTTC.